This record looks at one T cell receptor (beta chain) sequence and its context. Its target is not known. The data derive from a study of PD-1 blockade in classical Hodgkin lymphoma. Overall study findings and caveats: The study reported lower baseline TCR diversity in newly diagnosed patients than in healthy donors. Sources of repertoire differences remain undefined, possibly disease activity or prior therapy.

The assay was immunoSEQ multiplex PCR, and TCRdb's table has in-frame clones only and misses some. The profile shows 100,000 or so clones, about nine tenths of them singletons. Time point noted: cycle 4 day 1 (C4D1), after around six weeks of nivolumab. Each patient's relapse followed autologous stem cell transplantation, and brentuximab vedotin exposure varied. Germline CDR1 is SGHTA and CDR2 is FQGNSA. This CDR3 has 12 residues. V shed 1 base and J shed 8 bases, with 8 bases lying between them. The sample was peripheral blood mononuclear cells (PBMCs), taken before the fourth cycle of nivolumab. The chain carries TRBV7-2 and TRBJ1-1, with D unclear. The TCR comes from a human donor with classical Hodgkin lymphoma. The CDR3 spells CASSLVAVEAFF. CDR3 DNA: TGTGCCAGCAGCTTAGTTGCGGTAGAAGCTTTCTTT.